Following are 21 T cell receptor beta chains from one sample sequenced in a study of response to subunit inactivated influenza vaccine (dated by TCRdb to 2016 to 2019). The library was prepared using RT-PCR. TCRdb names Illumina HiSeq 2500 as the instrument used. TCRdb itself trimmed the public reads at Q25 with fastp, ran MiXCR and retained productive beta chains. CDR3 protein duplicates are merged, each entry listing the most common genes and DNA. A total of under 850,000 distinct CDR3 sequences appear in this sample, about 18% of them only once. The top ten hold under 13% of the sample. The sample here was PBMCs from blood, taken 4 to 6 days after vaccination. The origin of the receptors is a man aged 50-59 years who received an inactivated influenza vaccine. Donor details come from another sample of the same person, matched by shared clones.

The chain is built from TRBV4-3 and TRBJ1-5, with D uncertain. Per germline, CDR1 LGHNA and CDR2 YSLEER. The V end lost 0 bases, the J end lost 0 bases, and 6 bases lay between the germline ends. CDR3 length: 15 residues. CDR3 nucleotides: TGCGCCAGCAGCCAAGACAGAGCTAGCAATCAGCCCCAGCATTTT. This gives the protein CASSQDRASNQPQHF.

The CDR3 spells CASSLVGTGVEKLFF. The CDR3 nucleotides read TGCGCCAGCAGCTTGGTAGGGACAGGGGTTGAAAAACTGTTTTTT. The chain uses TRBV5-1 and TRBJ1-4, with 10 bases matching TRBD1. The CDR3 consists of 15 residues. The germline V gene has CDR1 SGHRS and CDR2 YFSETQ. With 0 bases clipped from V and 7 bases from J, the junction kept 3 bases outside the gene matches.

This clonotype has ten or more counts. The chain links TRBV7-9 to TRBJ1-2, with 8 bases lining up with TRBD1. CDR3 size: 14 residues. With 5 bases clipped from V and 11 bases from J, the junction kept 13 bases outside the gene matches. CDR1 and CDR2 (germline): SEHNR, FQNEAQ (reference sequence). The CDR3 here is CASSRFIDRGPYTF. CDR3 sequence (DNA): TGTGCCAGCAGCCGATTTATTGACAGGGGACCTTACACCTTC.

This chain joins TRBV2 and TRBJ2-2; TRBD1 agrees at 7 bases. The CDR3 extends over 16 amino acids. V lost 4 bases and J lost 6; bases outside the gene matches: 11. Germline CDR1 and CDR2: SNHLY and FYNNEI. The CDR3, as DNA: TGTGCCAGCAGTGCCAAACGACAGGGTAACCCCGGGGAGCTGTTTTTT. This gives the protein CASSAKRQGNPGELFF. The full variable domain, rest sourced from reference TRBV2 and TRBJ2-2, is EPEVTQTPSHQVTQMGQEVILRCVPISNHLYFYWYRQILGQKVEFLVSFYNNEISEKSEIFDDQFSVERPDGSNFTLKIRSTKLEDSAMYFCASSAKRQGNPGELFFGEGSRLTVL.

This sequence joins TRBV6-2 or TRBV6-3 and TRBJ1-5; D is ambiguous. V was clipped by 3 bases and J by 0 bases, with 9 bases between them. Looked up from germline, CDR1 is MNHEY and CDR2 is SVGEGT. This CDR3 region has 15 residues. This CDR3 is CASSYPGNSNQPQHF. The CDR3 DNA reads as TGTGCCAGCAGTTATCCGGGGAATAGCAATCAGCCCCAGCATTTT.

The V and J genes are TRBV7-9 and TRBJ2-5, with TRBD2 identical over 9 bases. With 4 bases clipped from V and 2 bases from J, the junction kept 8 bases outside the gene matches. Germline V gene data show CDR1 as SEHNR and CDR2 as FQNEAQ (reference sequence). This CDR3 is 16 amino acids long. The CDR3 sequence is CASSSRAGGKQETQYF. In DNA, the CDR3 is TGTGCCAGCAGCTCCAGAGCGGGGGGTAAACAAGAGACCCAGTACTTC. Together with reference TRBV7-9 and TRBJ2-5, the CDR3 gives the full variable domain: DTGVSQNPRHKITKRGQNVTFRCDPISEHNRLYWYRQTLGQGPEFLTYFQNEAQLEKSRLLSDRFSAERPKGSFSTLEIQRTEQGDSAMYLCASSSRAGGKQETQYFGPGTRLLVL.

This clonotype occurred a few times. The V call is TRBV20-1, the J call TRBJ2-7; a possible D gene is TRBD1 (5 bases). This CDR3 has 12 residues. Germline loops: CDR1 DFQATT, CDR2 SNEGSKA (reference sequence). V was pared by 3 bases and J by 6 bases, with 12 bases between. CDR3 nucleotides: TGCAGTGCTAGCGGTGGGGCGCGCGAGCAGTACTTC. Amino acids: CSASGGAREQYF.

This sequence joins TRBV30 and TRBJ2-5; D not resolved. Germline-derived CDR1 and CDR2 are GTSNPN and SVGIG (reference sequence). The CDR3 loop spans 11 amino acids. Trimming left V 6 bases short and J 5 bases short, with 10 bases between. The CDR3 DNA reads TGTGCCTGTAGGTTCGTGGAGACCCAGTACTTC. Translating gives CACRFVETQYF.

Concerning this clonotype itself: A much larger clone differs by one base, so this may be a read error. CDR3 amino acids: CASSAIHETQYF. CDR3 bases: TGTGCCAGCAGCGCAATCCATGAGACCCAGTACTTC. The V and J genes are TRBV7-6 and TRBJ2-5; D unclear. Trimming took off 5 bases at V and 5 bases at J, with 9 bases between the two ends. CDR1 is SGHVS, CDR2 FNYEAQ, per germline. The CDR3 loop spans 12 amino acids.

This clonotype was seen more than once but under ten times. The chain combines TRBV6-5 with TRBJ2-7; TRBD1 matches 8 bases. Germline trimming cut 0 bases from V and 5 bases from J; bases unmatched to any gene: 9. Germline CDR1 is MNHEY and CDR2 is SVGAGI. This CDR3 spans 16 amino acids. Written as DNA, the CDR3 is TGTGCCAGCAGTTACTCAGTTACAGACAGGGGAAACGAGCAGTACTTC. This sequence encodes CASSYSVTDRGNEQYF.

This clonotype was picked up a small number of times. The chain recombines TRBV20-1 with TRBJ2-5; D uncertain. V was shortened by 0 bases and J by 2 bases, with 10 bases between the two germline ends. Looked up from germline, CDR1 is DFQATT and CDR2 is SNEGSKA (reference sequence). The CDR3 runs 14 residues. In DNA form, the CDR3 reads TGCAGTGCTAGAGATTTGGTCAGACAAGAGACCCAGTACTTC. Amino acid sequence: CSARDLVRQETQYF.

This clonotype was detected only a few times. The chain links TRBV28 to TRBJ2-1; 7 bases match TRBD1. The V and J ends lost 6 bases and 4 bases, in that order; junction bases with no gene match: 6. From germline, CDR1 is MDHEN and CDR2 SYDVKM. The length of the CDR3 is 14 residues. CDR3 residues: CASSPGQKYNEQFF. The DNA for the CDR3 is TGTGCCAGCAGCCCGGGACAGAAGTACAATGAGCAGTTCTTC.

This clonotype has only a few counts. DNA for the CDR3: TGTGCCAGCAGCTTAATTGTAGCCGCCACAGATACGCAGTATTTT. Translation: CASSLIVAATDTQYF. The genes are TRBV7-2 and TRBJ2-3, with D unclear. The ends were cut back, 2 bases at V and 2 bases at J, with 11 bases in the middle. This CDR3 region has 15 residues. Germline values: CDR1 SGHTA, CDR2 FQGNSA.

In this sample, this clonotype turned up a few times. The chain carries TRBV29-1 and TRBJ2-5; weak D call: TRBD1 (5 bases). The V gene lost 6 bases and the J gene lost 4 bases, with 15 bases spanning the gap. CDR1 is SQVTM and CDR2 is ANQGSEA in the germline V gene. CDR3 length: 13 amino acids. The DNA of the CDR3 is TGCAGCGTAGCCGAGTGGCAGGGAGAGACCCAGTACTTC. Its translation is CSVAEWQGETQYF.

The J gene is TRBJ1-1, the V gene TRBV5-1; 7 nucleotides match TRBD1. The CDR3 totals 15 residues. Germline assignment: CDR1 SGHRS and CDR2 YFSETQ. The J segment lost 1 base and the V segment lost 2 bases, leaving 5 bases of the junction unmatched. The chain's CDR3 is CASSFSRQGNTEAFF. The DNA of the CDR3 is TGCGCCAGCAGCTTTTCTCGACAGGGGAACACTGAAGCTTTCTTT. The variable domain in full, completed from reference TRBV5-1 and TRBJ1-1, reads KAGVTQTPRYLIKTRGQQVTLSCSPISGHRSVSWYQQTPGQGLQFLFEYFSETQRNKGNFPGRFSGRQFSNSRSEMNVSTLELGDSALYLCASSFSRQGNTEAFFGQGTRLTVV.

This clonotype has only a few counts. The genes are TRBV20-1 and TRBJ2-5; 8 nucleotides match TRBD2. With V trimmed by 3 bases and J by 0 bases, 9 bases remained unmatched. Germline V gene data show CDR1 as DFQATT and CDR2 as SNEGSKA (reference sequence). This CDR3 is built from 16 residues. The CDR3 is CSASVSGGGYQETQYF. CDR3 DNA sequence: TGCAGTGCTAGCGTTTCTGGCGGGGGGTACCAAGAGACCCAGTACTTC.

The chain carries TRBV12-3 or TRBV12-4 and TRBJ2-5; D not certain. CDR3 length: 14 amino acids. Trimming stripped 3 bases from V and 0 bases from J, with 8 bases between. The CDR3 sequence is CASSFGQNQETQYF. The CDR3 nucleotides are TGTGCCAGCAGTTTTGGGCAGAACCAAGAGACCCAGTACTTC.

The V and J genes are TRBV20-1 and TRBJ2-3; D is unresolved. With 6 bases removed from V and 0 bases from J, the gap between germline ends came to 13 bases. The germline V gene encodes CDR1 DFQATT and CDR2 SNEGSKA (reference sequence). The CDR3 totals 14 residues. The CDR3 DNA reads as TGCAGTGCCCCTATCCCGGATAGCACAGATACGCAGTATTTT. This translates into CSAPIPDSTDTQYF.

This clonotype appeared once. The V gene is TRBV11-3, the J gene TRBJ2-1, with 8 bases lining up with TRBD2. This CDR3 spans 13 amino acids. V lost 6 bases, J lost 8 bases, and 6 bases stayed unmatched. Germline loops: CDR1 SGHNT, CDR2 YENEEA. The CDR3, as DNA: TGTGCCAGCAGTACTAGCGGACAAGATGAGCAGTTCTTC. Its protein is CASSTSGQDEQFF.

CDR3 sequence reads: CASSLASQGGEQYF. Here the CDR3 DNA reads TGCGCCAGCAGCTTGGCTTCGCAGGGCGGGGAGCAGTACTTC. The gene calls are TRBV5-1 and TRBJ2-7; D is possibly TRBD1 or TRBD2 (5 bases each). Between the trimmed V and J ends, which lost 0 bases and 7 bases, there was a span of 14 bases. The CDR3 spans 14 residues. Germline V lookup: CDR1 SGHRS, CDR2 YFSETQ.

This clonotype was seen a handful of times. J is TRBJ2-3 and V is TRBV10-3; D call uncertain. The CDR3 loop spans 16 amino acids. The V gene lost 4 bases and the J gene lost 0 bases, with 14 bases spanning the gap. CDR1 and CDR2 (germline): ENHRY, SYGVKD. The CDR3 spells CAISATVIGSTDTQYF. The CDR3 coding sequence is TGTGCCATCAGTGCCACAGTTATAGGGAGCACAGATACGCAGTATTTT.